One and the same sample provided the 21 T cell receptor beta chains below, sequenced in a study of T cells in localized non-small cell lung cancer. Here immunoSEQ multiplex PCR was the method, and the copy in TCRdb shows in-frame clones only, minus some. This table has about 43,000 clones, 90% to 95% appearing once. Sequencing was performed on PBMCs, taken before any cancer treatment. The receptors here all came from a woman between 35 and 70 years old with stage II lung adenocarcinoma.

This sequence joins TRBV4-2 and TRBJ1-1; no firm D call. Per the germline V gene, CDR1 is LGHNA and CDR2 is YNFKEQ. The length of the CDR3 is 15 residues. V was shortened by 4 bases and J by 3 bases, with 15 bases between the two germline ends. Written as DNA, the CDR3 is TGTGCCAGCAGCCCGAATGGGTACCGGGACACTGAAGCTTTCTTT. It translates to CASSPNGYRDTEAFF.

The V call is TRBV7-2, the J call TRBJ1-6; 7 nucleotides line up with TRBD1. Looked up from germline, CDR1 is SGHTA and CDR2 is FQGNSA. V gave up 2 bases and J gave up 4 bases; unmatched junction bases: 8. This CDR3 is built from 17 residues. The CDR3 sequence: CASSLSTRDRYNSPLHF. The CDR3 DNA follows: TGTGCCAGCAGCTTATCGACCCGGGACAGATATAATTCACCCCTCCACTTT. The full variable domain, its missing parts supplied by reference TRBV7-2 and TRBJ1-6, is GAGVSQSPSNKVTEKGKDVELRCDPISGHTALYWYRQSLGQGLEFLIYFQGNSAPDKSGLPSDRFSAERTGGSVSTLTIQRTQQEDSAVYLCASSLSTRDRYNSPLHFGNGTRLTVT.

The V gene is TRBV9, the J gene TRBJ2-7; 12 nucleotides agree with TRBD2. The CDR3 has 15 amino acids. Germline V lookup: CDR1 SGDLS, CDR2 YYNGEE. Trimming at V came to 4 bases and at J to 4 bases, leaving 6 bases not matched to a gene. The CDR3: CASSPLAGGPYEQYF. DNA for the CDR3: TGTGCCAGCAGCCCGCTAGCGGGAGGGCCTTACGAGCAGTACTTC.

This clone was picked up one time. The chain employs TRBV28 and TRBJ2-1, with 8 bases matching TRBD2. V dropped 6 bases and J dropped 7; count of bases not matched to a gene: 14. Germline V lookup: CDR1 MDHEN, CDR2 SYDVKM. The CDR3 is made up of 16 amino acids. CDR3 sequence: CASRPLGLGDGNEQFF. CDR3 coding DNA: TGTGCCAGCAGGCCCTTGGGACTAGGAGATGGTAATGAGCAGTTCTTC.

The V and J genes are TRBV7-8 and TRBJ1-5; tentatively, D is TRBD1 (6 bases). The CDR3 is made up of 17 amino acids. The germline gives CDR1 SGHVS, CDR2 FQNEAQ. Trimming took off 1 base at V and 1 base at J, with 14 bases between the two ends. The CDR3 sequence is CASSLGTAFLSNQPQHF. The CDR3 DNA reads TGTGCCAGCAGCTTAGGGACAGCTTTCCTAAGCAATCAGCCCCAGCATTTT.

The chain uses TRBV5-8 and TRBJ2-7; 8 bases are shared with TRBD2. This CDR3 contains 14 residues. Germline assignment: CDR1 SGHTS and CDR2 YDEGEE. Trimming cost V 2 bases and J 2 bases; bases outside gene matches: 3. CDR3 protein: CASSLQAGAYEQYF. CDR3 nucleotides: TGTGCCAGCAGCTTACAAGCGGGAGCCTACGAGCAGTACTTC.

The chain uses TRBV20-1 and TRBJ2-7; a weak D match, TRBD1 (5 bases). Trimming removed 5 bases at V and 9 bases at J, with 14 bases between. The germline V gene encodes CDR1 DFQATT and CDR2 SNEGSKA (reference sequence). The CDR3 is made up of 11 amino acids. CDR3 nucleotides: TGCAGTGCTGATAAGGCAGGGTGGCAGTACTTC. Amino acid sequence: CSADKAGWQYF.

The chain combines TRBV7-2 with TRBJ2-3; 10 bases are shared with TRBD2. V shed 5 bases, J shed 5 bases, and the junction held 4 bases outside the gene matches. CDR1 and CDR2 (germline): SGHTA, FQGNSA. CDR3 size: 14 residues. The CDR3 bases are TGTGCCAGCAGCCCCGGACTAGCGGTAGATACGCAGTATTTT. Protein: CASSPGLAVDTQYF.

The genes are TRBV19 and TRBJ1-3; 9 bases align to TRBD1. J gave up 8 bases and V 5 bases, and 7 bases lay outside the gene matches. Germline-derived CDR1 and CDR2 are LNHDA and SQIVND (reference sequence). The CDR3 is 14 residues long. The CDR3 region is CASSSPGQGDTIYF. DNA for the CDR3: TGTGCCAGTAGTTCCCCGGGACAGGGTGACACCATATATTTT.

V and J are TRBV6-6 and TRBJ2-3, with 10 bases matching TRBD2. V was clipped by 5 bases and J by 1 base; unmatched bases: 3. CDR3 length: 15 amino acids. Germline V gene sequence: CDR1 MNHNY, CDR2 SVGAGI (reference sequence). CDR3 sequence (DNA): TGTGCCAGCAGTAGGACTAGCGGAGGCACAGATACGCAGTATTTT. It yields the protein CASSRTSGGTDTQYF.

The gene calls are TRBV28 and TRBJ1-2, with D possibly being TRBD1 (6 bases). The CDR3 consists of 15 residues. Trimming took off 6 bases at V and 1 base at J, with 15 bases between the two ends. CDR1 is MDHEN and CDR2 is SYDVKM in the germline V gene. CDR3 residues: CASSGRQANNYGYTF. CDR3 nucleotide sequence: TGTGCCAGCAGCGGGCGACAGGCAAATAACTATGGCTACACCTTC.

The V call is TRBV5-5, the J call TRBJ2-5, with 9 bases lining up with TRBD2. The CDR3 is 17 amino acids. Germline V gene sequence: CDR1 SGHKS, CDR2 YYEKEE (reference sequence). J lost 5 bases, V lost 0 bases, and 11 bases had no gene match. The CDR3 protein is CASSLEGLAGAGETQYF. DNA of the CDR3: TGTGCCAGCAGCTTGGAAGGGTTAGCGGGGGCCGGGGAGACCCAGTACTTC.

The CDR3 sequence: CASSSAGRVAGTDTQYF. CDR3 coding DNA: TGTGCCAGCAGCTCGGCTGGTAGAGTAGCGGGGACAGATACGCAGTATTTT. The chain couples TRBV5-4 to TRBJ2-3; the match to TRBD2 covers 8 bases. The CDR3 has 17 residues. V trimming: 3 bases; J trimming: 3 bases; junction bases outside the gene matches: 12. CDR1 SGHNT and CDR2 YYREEE come from the germline V gene (reference sequence).

The rearrangement joins TRBV29-1 to TRBJ1-1; no clear D gene. This CDR3 is built from 14 residues. Trimming cost V 3 bases and J 5 bases, with 16 bases left between them. The germline gives CDR1 SQVTM, CDR2 ANQGSEA. In nucleotides, the CDR3 is TGCAGCGTTGACAAGGGAGTAGGGAAAACTGAAGCTTTCTTT. Protein sequence: CSVDKGVGKTEAFF. Using reference TRBV29-1 and TRBJ1-1 for the parts outside the CDR3, the full variable domain is SAVISQKPSRDICQRGTSLTIQCQVDSQVTMMFWYRQQPGQSLTLIATANQGSEATYESGFVIDKFPISRPNLTFSTLTVSNMSPEDSSIYLCSVDKGVGKTEAFFGQGTRLTVV.

CDR3 in DNA: TGCGCCAGCAGCCAAGGGCCCTCTCAGGGACCGAACACTGAAGCTTTCTTT. Translating gives CASSQGPSQGPNTEAFF. The rearrangement joins TRBV4-1 to TRBJ1-1; tentatively, D is TRBD1 (5 bases). Germline V gene sequence: CDR1 MGHRA, CDR2 YSYEKL. Trimming pared 1 base from V and 1 base from J, leaving 16 bases between. The CDR3 runs 17 residues.

V gene TRBV27 combines with J gene TRBJ2-7; TRBD1 agrees at 8 bases. This CDR3 comprises 16 residues. After removal of 7 bases from V and 2 bases from J, the junction contained 13 bases not matched to a gene. Per the germline V gene, CDR1 is MNHEY and CDR2 is SMNVEV (reference sequence). CDR3 in amino acids: CASTHLADRGTYEQYF. Here the CDR3 DNA reads TGTGCCAGCACCCACCTCGCCGACAGGGGAACCTACGAGCAGTACTTC.

The genes are TRBV6-5 and TRBJ2-7, with 8 bases that match TRBD2. V dropped 5 bases and J dropped 3; count of bases not matched to a gene: 9. In germline, CDR1 is MNHEY, CDR2 SVGAGI. This CDR3 has 15 amino acids. The CDR3 DNA follows: TGTGCCAGCAGTATCGCTCGGGGGGGCAGCTACGAGCAGTACTTC. It specifies CASSIARGGSYEQYF.

The chain uses TRBV20-1 and TRBJ2-7; D gene unclear. Germline V lookup: CDR1 DFQATT, CDR2 SNEGSKA (reference sequence). This CDR3 comprises 11 residues. The ends were cut back, 3 bases at V and 5 bases at J, with 8 bases in the middle. In DNA form, the CDR3 reads TGCAGTGCTAGTCCTAGTGACGAGCAGTACTTC. Encoded protein: CSASPSDEQYF.

The CDR3 protein is CASSQDAVALNTEAFF. The DNA for the CDR3 is TGCGCCAGCAGCCAAGACGCGGTTGCGCTGAACACTGAAGCTTTCTTT. V gene TRBV4-1 combines with J gene TRBJ1-1; D call uncertain. This CDR3 region has 16 residues. V dropped 0 bases and J dropped 0 bases, with 11 bases sitting between them. CDR1 and CDR2 from the germline V gene are MGHRA and YSYEKL.

This chain joins TRBV6-1 and TRBJ1-2, with a tentative D call TRBD1 (5 bases). The CDR3 length is 13 residues. With 5 bases removed from V and 4 bases from J, the gap between germline ends came to 11 bases. CDR1 is MNHNS, CDR2 SASEGT, per germline. CDR3 nucleotide sequence: TGTGCCAGCAGTACGGGGGGGGGCTATGGCTACACCTTC. This gives the protein CASSTGGGYGYTF.

The rearrangement joins TRBV28 to TRBJ2-3; TRBD1 matches at 9 bases. The CDR3 runs to 15 residues. Looked up from germline, CDR1 is MDHEN and CDR2 is SYDVKM. Germline trimming cut 6 bases from V and 3 bases from J; bases unmatched to any gene: 7. The CDR3 loop is CASRDRGRGTDTQYF. For the CDR3, the DNA is TGTGCCAGCAGGGACAGGGGCAGAGGTACAGATACGCAGTATTTT.